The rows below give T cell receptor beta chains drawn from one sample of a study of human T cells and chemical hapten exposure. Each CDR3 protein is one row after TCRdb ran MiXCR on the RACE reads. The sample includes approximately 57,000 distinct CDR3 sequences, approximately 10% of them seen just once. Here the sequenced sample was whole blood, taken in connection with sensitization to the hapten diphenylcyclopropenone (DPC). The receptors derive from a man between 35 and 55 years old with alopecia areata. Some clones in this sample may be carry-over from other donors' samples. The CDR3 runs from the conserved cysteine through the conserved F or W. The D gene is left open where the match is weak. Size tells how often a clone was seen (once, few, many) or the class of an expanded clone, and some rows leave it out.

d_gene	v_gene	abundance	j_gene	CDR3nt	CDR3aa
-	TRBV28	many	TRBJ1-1	TGTGCCAGCACTAAGAACACTGAAGCTTTCTTT	CASTKNTEAFF
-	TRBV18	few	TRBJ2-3	TGTGCCAGCTCACCAGACCTTTCTAGCACAGATACGCAGTATTTT	CASSPDLSSTDTQYF
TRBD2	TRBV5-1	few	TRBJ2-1	TGCGCCAGCAGAGCGGGAGAAACCTACAATGAGCAGTTCTTC	CASRAGETYNEQFF
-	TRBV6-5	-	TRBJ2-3	TGTGCCAGCAGCCACGGGGGTGGCACAGATACGCAGTATTTT	CASSHGGGTDTQYF
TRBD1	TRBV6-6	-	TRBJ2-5	TGTGCCAGCAGAGGACAGGGAAGGGAGACCCAGTACTTC	CASRGQGRETQYF
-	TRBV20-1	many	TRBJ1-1	TGCAGTGCTAGAGGAAACAGGGAGAACACTGAAGCTTTCTTT	CSARGNRENTEAFF
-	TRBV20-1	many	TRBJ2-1	TGCAGTGCCGAGGGGGGGAGCTCCTACAATGAGCAGTTCTTC	CSAEGGSSYNEQFF
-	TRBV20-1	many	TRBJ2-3	TGCAGTGCTACCGCAGGGGCAGATACGCAGTATTTT	CSATAGADTQYF
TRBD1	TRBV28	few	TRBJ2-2	TGTGCCAGCAGGTGGACAGGCCGCACCGGGGAGCTGTTTTTT	CASRWTGRTGELFF
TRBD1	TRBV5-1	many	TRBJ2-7	TGCGCCAGCAGCCCAGGGACAGAATACGAGCAGTACTTC	CASSPGTEYEQYF
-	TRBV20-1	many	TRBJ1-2	TGCAGTGCTAGAGATCCAGGCGCAGGGTTGGGAGGCTACACCTTC	CSARDPGAGLGGYTF
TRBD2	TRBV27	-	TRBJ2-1	TGTGCCAGCAGTCACCCCCGAGGGACTAGCGGGGGAGAGCAGTTCTTC	CASSHPRGTSGGEQFF
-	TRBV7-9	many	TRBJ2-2	TGTGCCAGCAGCCCCCGAGCCGGGGACACCTCGAACACCGGGGAGCTGTTTTTT	CASSPRAGDTSNTGELFF
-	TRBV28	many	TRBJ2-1	TGTGCCAGCACCCCTATAGGAGGGGACCTCTACAATGAGCAGTTCTTC	CASTPIGGDLYNEQFF
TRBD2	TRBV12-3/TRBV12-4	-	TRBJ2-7	TGTGCCAGCAGGAGTACTAGCGGGCTCTCCTACGAGCAGTACTTC	CASRSTSGLSYEQYF
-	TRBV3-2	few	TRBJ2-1	TGTGCCAGCAGCTTCACGAGGGAACAAGCCTACAATGAGCAGTTCTTC	CASSFTREQAYNEQFF
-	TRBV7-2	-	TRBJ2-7	TGTGCCAGCAGCGCGGACCATCTCGAGCAGTACTTC	CASSADHLEQYF